These T cell receptor beta chains were read from a single sample in a study of T cells in Graves' hyperthyroidism and ophthalmopathy. MiXCR was run by TCRdb on the multiplex PCR reads, yielding one entry per CDR3 protein. This table has some 440,000 distinct CDR3 sequences, around a sixth appearing once. Sequencing input: blood. The receptor source for this set is a woman younger than 35 with Graves' hyperthyroidism. Each CDR3 is given with its conserved first and last residue. The D gene is left open where the match is weak. The size field is filled for only some rows; it gives once, few, many or a size class.

v_call	j_call	clone_size	d_call	cdr3_nt	cdr3_aa
TRBV27	TRBJ2-5	many	.	TGTGCCAGCAGTCGAGGCCCCAGGGAAGAGACCCAGTACTTC	CASSRGPREETQYF
TRBV11-2	TRBJ2-4	many	TRBD1	TGTGCCAGCAGCAACCCGGGACAGGGGGGGTTCGGGGCCAAAAACATTCAGTACTTC	CASSNPGQGGFGAKNIQYF
TRBV28	TRBJ1-2	few	TRBD1	TGTGCCAGCAGAGCGACAGGGGATGGAAATGGCTACACCTTC	CASRATGDGNGYTF
TRBV10-3	TRBJ1-1	.	TRBD1	TGTGCCATCAGAGGAACAGGGGAGGCGAACACTGAAGCTTTCTTT	CAIRGTGEANTEAFF
TRBV7-9	TRBJ2-7	many	.	TGTGCCAGCAGCCCTGCTTTGTCGGGAAAAGGCGAGCAGTACTTC	CASSPALSGKGEQYF
TRBV6-1	TRBJ2-1	few	TRBD1	TGTGCCAGCCGGGACAGGGCGATCCACAATGAGCAGTTCTTC	CASRDRAIHNEQFF
TRBV4-1	TRBJ2-4	few	TRBD2	TGCGCCAGCAGCCTTGGACTAGCGGGAGGGAGGGCGAAAAACATTCAGTACTTC	CASSLGLAGGRAKNIQYF
TRBV28	TRBJ1-5	many	TRBD1	TGTGCCAGCAGTTTCGACAGGGGCGGCAATCAGCCCCAGCATTTT	CASSFDRGGNQPQHF
TRBV20-1	TRBJ2-5	.	TRBD2	TGCAGTGCGCATAGGACTAGCGGGGATCAAGAGACCCAGTACTTC	CSAHRTSGDQETQYF
TRBV27	TRBJ1-5	.	.	TGTGCCAGCAGTTTATTACCAACCAGCAATCAGCCCCAGCATTTT	CASSLLPTSNQPQHF
TRBV29-1	TRBJ2-5	.	.	TGCAGCGTCTCTGACACCACCAAGACCCAGTACTTC	CSVSDTTKTQYF
TRBV3-1	TRBJ1-2	many	.	TGTGCCAGCCGGTCAGACAGCGACTATGGCTACACCTTC	CASRSDSDYGYTF
TRBV11-2	TRBJ2-5	many	.	TGTGCCAGCCGGGAGAAAGAGACCCAGTACTTC	CASREKETQYF
TRBV2	TRBJ2-2	.	TRBD1	TGTGCCAGCAGCCCTAGGACAGGGGGCTTCGCGAACACCGGGGAGCTGTTTTTT	CASSPRTGGFANTGELFF
TRBV28	TRBJ1-2	many	.	TGTGCCAGCAGGACGCAGCTGGGGGGCTACACCTTC	CASRTQLGGYTF
TRBV20-1	TRBJ1-2	many	TRBD1	TGCAGTGCTCTGGGACAGGCGAAGGACTACACCTTC	CSALGQAKDYTF
TRBV11-2	TRBJ2-7	few	TRBD2	TGTGCCAGCAGCTCCATCCGGGGACTAGCGGGAGGCTACGAGCAGTACTTC	CASSSIRGLAGGYEQYF
TRBV24-1	TRBJ1-5	few	.	TGTGCCACCAGTGATTCGGGCAGGCCTGATAGCAATCAGCCCCAGCATTTT	CATSDSGRPDSNQPQHF
TRBV29-1	TRBJ2-7	.	TRBD2	TGCAGCGTTGTTCCGGGACTAGCGACGGCTGAGCAGTACTTC	CSVVPGLATAEQYF
TRBV28	TRBJ2-1	many	.	TGTGCCAGCAGTTGGGAGCGGCGTTTACAAGGCGAGCAGTTCTTC	CASSWERRLQGEQFF
TRBV11-2	TRBJ2-1	many	.	TGTGCCAGCAGCTCCCCATACGGCTCCTACAATGAGCAGTTCTTC	CASSSPYGSYNEQFF
TRBV5-6	TRBJ2-7	.	.	TGTGCCAACAGCCCGAAAGGGTCCTCCTACGAGCAGTACTTC	CANSPKGSSYEQYF
TRBV6-2/TRBV6-3	TRBJ2-3	.	.	TGTGCCAGCAGTTACCGCGGGACAGCGACTAGCACAGATACGCAGTATTTT	CASSYRGTATSTDTQYF
TRBV11-2	TRBJ2-7	many	.	TGTGCCAGCAGCTTAACAGGCTCCGACGAGCAGTACTTC	CASSLTGSDEQYF
TRBV6-2/TRBV6-3	TRBJ2-5	.	TRBD1	TGTGCCAGCAGTTTGGGACAGGGGACCACGTACTTC	CASSLGQGTTYF
TRBV6-2/TRBV6-3	TRBJ2-3	.	TRBD1	TGTGCCAGCAGCCCACCGACAGGGGGCGGGAATACGCAGTATTTT	CASSPPTGGGNTQYF
TRBV6-5	TRBJ1-5	few	.	TGTGCCAGCAGTTACTCGATCCCGGGCCCCAGTAGCAATCAGCCCCAGCATTTT	CASSYSIPGPSSNQPQHF
TRBV28	TRBJ1-2	many	.	TGTGCCAGCAACCCCGGACAGACTAACTATGGCTACACCTTC	CASNPGQTNYGYTF
TRBV12-3/TRBV12-4	TRBJ2-2	many	.	TGTGCCAGCAGTTCCGCCGGGGAGCTGTTTTTT	CASSSAGELFF
TRBV10-3	TRBJ1-2	many	.	TGTGCCATCAGTGGGGGAAAGGAGGACTATGGCTACACCTTC	CAISGGKEDYGYTF
TRBV12-3/TRBV12-4	TRBJ2-7	many	TRBD1	TGTGCCAGCAGGCCAGACAGGGGCTACGAGCAGTACTTC	CASRPDRGYEQYF
TRBV20-1	TRBJ2-3	many	TRBD2	TGCAGTGCCTACGGGACTAGCGGCACAGATACGCAGTATTTT	CSAYGTSGTDTQYF
TRBV19	TRBJ2-3	.	.	TGTGCCAGTAGTAAGTTCCTCGGCTCAGGCACAGATACGCAGTATTTT	CASSKFLGSGTDTQYF
TRBV11-2	TRBJ2-7	many	TRBD2	TGTGCCAGCAGCCTCGGGACTAGCTGGGCCTACGAGCAGTACTTC	CASSLGTSWAYEQYF
TRBV6-5	TRBJ2-7	many	TRBD2	TGTGCCAGCAGGGGGGGGACTAGCGACTACGAGCAGTACTTC	CASRGGTSDYEQYF
TRBV5-1	TRBJ1-1	many	.	TGCGCCAGCAGCTTTAGGGAAATTGAGTACACTGAAGCTTTCTTT	CASSFREIEYTEAFF
TRBV12-3/TRBV12-4	TRBJ2-5	many	.	TGTGCCAGCAGCCGGGACACCTCATCGGGGACCCAGTACTTC	CASSRDTSSGTQYF
TRBV7-6	TRBJ2-1	.	.	TGTGCCAGCAGCTCCCCCGCCCGGAATGAGCAGTTCTTC	CASSSPARNEQFF
TRBV9	TRBJ2-7	.	.	TGTGCCAGCAGCGTAGCTGAGGGGACCTACGAGCAGTACTTC	CASSVAEGTYEQYF
TRBV6-1	TRBJ2-7	many	.	TGTGCCAGCAGTGAGGTAGTGGGAGATTACGAGCAGTACTTC	CASSEVVGDYEQYF
TRBV29-1	TRBJ1-1	many	.	TGCAGCGTTGGACGGGGTATAGTTGCGGGCACTGAAGCTTTCTTT	CSVGRGIVAGTEAFF
TRBV28	TRBJ1-6	many	.	TGTGCCAGCAGTTTTCGGCGGGGACGAGGGAATTCACCCCTCCACTTT	CASSFRRGRGNSPLHF
TRBV27	TRBJ2-1	many	.	TGTGCCAGCAGTGCCCGTGCCGGACTATCCTACAATGAGCAGTTCTTC	CASSARAGLSYNEQFF
TRBV29-1	TRBJ1-5	few	TRBD1	TGCAGCGTGTCAGGGGGCGAGAGCCAGCCCCAGCATTTT	CSVSGGESQPQHF
TRBV5-4	TRBJ1-1	few	.	TGTGCCAGCAGGCAGGGCGGGGACACTGAAGCTTTCTTT	CASRQGGDTEAFF
TRBV19	TRBJ1-6	.	TRBD1	TGTGCCAGTAGTATTTGGGACAGGGGCTCACCCCTCCACTTT	CASSIWDRGSPLHF
TRBV7-9	TRBJ2-1	few	TRBD2	TGTGCCAGCAGCCCGAACAAAGGGCTAGCGGGAGGGCCGTTCTTC	CASSPNKGLAGGPFF
TRBV7-6	TRBJ1-3	.	TRBD1	TGTGCCAGCAGCTCCCAAACGGGACAGGGGACCACCATATATTTT	CASSSQTGQGTTIYF